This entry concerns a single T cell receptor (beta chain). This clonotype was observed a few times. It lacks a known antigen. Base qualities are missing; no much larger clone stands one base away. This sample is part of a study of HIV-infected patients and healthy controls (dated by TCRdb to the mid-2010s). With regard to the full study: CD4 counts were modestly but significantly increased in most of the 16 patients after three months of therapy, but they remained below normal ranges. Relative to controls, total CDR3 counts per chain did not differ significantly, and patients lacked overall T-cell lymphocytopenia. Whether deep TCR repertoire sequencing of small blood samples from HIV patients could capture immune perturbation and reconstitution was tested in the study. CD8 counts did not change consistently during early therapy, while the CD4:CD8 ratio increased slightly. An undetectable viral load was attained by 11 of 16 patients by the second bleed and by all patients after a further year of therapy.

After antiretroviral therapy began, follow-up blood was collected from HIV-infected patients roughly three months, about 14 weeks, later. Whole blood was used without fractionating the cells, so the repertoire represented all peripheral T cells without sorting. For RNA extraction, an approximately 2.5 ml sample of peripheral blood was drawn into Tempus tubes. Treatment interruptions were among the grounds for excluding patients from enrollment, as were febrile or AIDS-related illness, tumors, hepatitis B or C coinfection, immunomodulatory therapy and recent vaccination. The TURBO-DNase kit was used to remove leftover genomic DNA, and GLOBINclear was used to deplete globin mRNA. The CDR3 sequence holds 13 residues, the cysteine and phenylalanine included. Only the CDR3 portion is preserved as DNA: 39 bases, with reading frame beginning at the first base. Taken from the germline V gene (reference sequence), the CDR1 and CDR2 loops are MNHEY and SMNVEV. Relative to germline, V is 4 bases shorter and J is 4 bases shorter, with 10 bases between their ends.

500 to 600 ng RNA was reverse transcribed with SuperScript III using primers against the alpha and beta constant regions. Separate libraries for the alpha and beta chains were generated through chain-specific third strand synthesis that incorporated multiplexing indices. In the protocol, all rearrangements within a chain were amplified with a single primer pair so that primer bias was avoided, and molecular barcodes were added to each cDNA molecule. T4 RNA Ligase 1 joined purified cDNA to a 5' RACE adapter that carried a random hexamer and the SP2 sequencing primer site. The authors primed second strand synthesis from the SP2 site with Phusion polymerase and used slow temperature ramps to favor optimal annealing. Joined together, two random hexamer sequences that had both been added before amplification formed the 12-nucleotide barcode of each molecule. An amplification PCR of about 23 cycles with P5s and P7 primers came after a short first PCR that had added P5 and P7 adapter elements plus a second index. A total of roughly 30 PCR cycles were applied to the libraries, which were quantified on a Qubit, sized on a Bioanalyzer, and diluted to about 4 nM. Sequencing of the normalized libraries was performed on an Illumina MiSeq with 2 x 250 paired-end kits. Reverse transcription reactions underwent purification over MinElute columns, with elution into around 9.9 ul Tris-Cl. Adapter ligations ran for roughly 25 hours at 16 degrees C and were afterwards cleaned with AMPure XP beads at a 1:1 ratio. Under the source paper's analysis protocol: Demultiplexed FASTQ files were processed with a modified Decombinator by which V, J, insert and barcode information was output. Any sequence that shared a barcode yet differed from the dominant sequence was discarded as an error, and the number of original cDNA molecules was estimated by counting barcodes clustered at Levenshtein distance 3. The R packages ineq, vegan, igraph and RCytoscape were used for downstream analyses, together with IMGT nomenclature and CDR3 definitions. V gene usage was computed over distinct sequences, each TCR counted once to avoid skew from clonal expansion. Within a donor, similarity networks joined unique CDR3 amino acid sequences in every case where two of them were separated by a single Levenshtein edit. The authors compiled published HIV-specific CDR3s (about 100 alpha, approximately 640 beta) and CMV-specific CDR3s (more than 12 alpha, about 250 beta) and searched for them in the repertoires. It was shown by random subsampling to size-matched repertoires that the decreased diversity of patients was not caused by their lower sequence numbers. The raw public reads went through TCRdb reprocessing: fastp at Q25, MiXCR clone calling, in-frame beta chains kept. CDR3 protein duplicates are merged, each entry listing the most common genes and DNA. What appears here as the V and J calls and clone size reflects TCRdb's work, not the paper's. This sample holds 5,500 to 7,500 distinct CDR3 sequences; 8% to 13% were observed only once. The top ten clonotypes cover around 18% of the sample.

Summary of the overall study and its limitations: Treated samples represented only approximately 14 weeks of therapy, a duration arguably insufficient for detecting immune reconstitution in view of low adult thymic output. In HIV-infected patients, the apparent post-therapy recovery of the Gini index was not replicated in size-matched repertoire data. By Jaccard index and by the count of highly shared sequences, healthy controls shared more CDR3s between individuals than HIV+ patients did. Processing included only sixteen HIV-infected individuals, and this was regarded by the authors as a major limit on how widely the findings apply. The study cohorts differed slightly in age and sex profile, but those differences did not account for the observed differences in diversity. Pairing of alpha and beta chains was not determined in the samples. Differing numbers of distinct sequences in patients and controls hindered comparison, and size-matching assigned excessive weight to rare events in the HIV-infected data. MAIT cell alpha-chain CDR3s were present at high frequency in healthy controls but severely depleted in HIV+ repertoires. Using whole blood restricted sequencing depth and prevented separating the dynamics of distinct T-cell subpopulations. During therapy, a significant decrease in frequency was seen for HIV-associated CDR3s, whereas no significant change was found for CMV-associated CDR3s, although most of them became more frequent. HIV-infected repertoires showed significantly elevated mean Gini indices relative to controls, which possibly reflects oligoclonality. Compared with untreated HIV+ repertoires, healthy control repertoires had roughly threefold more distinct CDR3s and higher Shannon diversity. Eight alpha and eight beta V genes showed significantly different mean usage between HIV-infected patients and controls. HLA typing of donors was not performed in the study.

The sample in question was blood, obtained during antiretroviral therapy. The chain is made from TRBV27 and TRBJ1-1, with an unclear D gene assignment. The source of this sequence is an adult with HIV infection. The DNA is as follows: TGTGCCAGCAGTTCAAGACCCAGCACTGAAGCTTTCTTT. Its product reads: CASSSRPSTEAFF.